The text below deals with one T cell receptor (beta chain). Trimming cost V 5 bases and J 1 base, with 17 bases left between them. CDR1 and CDR2 from the germline V gene are SQVTM and ANQGSEA. The CDR3 spans 16 residues. Authors' methods: Counts of nucleated cells, estimated from reference gene primer amplification, were obtained. Method: immunoSEQ multiplex PCR; TCRdb's copy keeps in-frame clones and lacks some. V, J and clone size are those of that table, while D and trimming were read from the DNA. The sample holds some 89,000 clones, around nine tenths seen once. These data come from a study of blood T cell repertoires in COVID-19. Study overall: T cells, B-cell-depleted T cells, or PBMCs supplied cDNA or gDNA.

The clonotype was recovered from a human donor in a cohort sampled during active COVID-19. The sample comprised peripheral blood. The chain uses TRBV29-1 and TRBJ1-4, with a weak D call TRBD1 (6 bases). The CDR3 DNA sequence: TGCAGCGTTACCCCCCAGGGGCAGGGAACTAATGAAAAACTGTTTTTT. Protein: CSVTPQGQGTNEKLFF.